The entry below describes one TCR beta chain. What antigen it recognizes has not been identified. Per-base quality was not reported, and no clone a single base away is much larger than it. The sample belongs to a study of CD8+CD57+ T cells in acquired aplastic anemia (dated by TCRdb to between 2018 and 2020). Study-level background: DNA extracted from sorted CD4+ and CD8+ cells had a mean of roughly 3.4 ug, with a range of roughly 0.18 to 27.4 ug. A CD8+CD57+ expansion meant a frequency higher than the mean frequency seen in healthy subjects. Results the study describes overall, beyond this receptor: Although under 35 CD8+ CDR3 sequences were shared by patients and controls, these sequences appeared highly expressed in patients and within the immunodominant clones of patients. CD8+ Simpson's diversity did not differ significantly between patients and healthy controls (P=0.060).

Genomic DNA was used as template for profiling of TCR beta VDJ combinations and CDR3 sequences. An Illumina HiSeq 2000 was the platform used for TCR repertoire sequencing. As for the authors' bioinformatics: Repertoire assessment relied on Simpson's diversity index, CDR3 size and DJ length profiles, and TRBV/TRBJ rearrangement plots. The most abundant DNA sequence in the deep sequencing data was defined as the immunodominant clone. CDR3 amino acid sequences were checked for sharing between subjects and were compared against published repertoires and the VDJdb database. TCRdb reprocessing: public reads trimmed at Q25 with fastp, clones called with MiXCR, in-frame beta chains kept. Entries are consolidated by CDR3 protein sequence, retaining the most common genes and DNA. The V and J calls follow TCRdb's processing rather than the paper's. The sample records some 120,000 distinct CDR3 sequences, 50% to 70% of which are singletons. The ten largest clones capture 25% to 35% of the sample.

Expansion of CD8+CD57+ cells had been shown by flow cytometry in the patients chosen for sequencing. Every patient had severe acquired aplastic anemia, diagnosed using the International Study of Aplastic Anemia and Agranulocytosis and Camitta criteria. At the time blood was sampled, none of the patients had received any therapy. In the study, sorted CD4+ and CD8+ blood T cells from patients with severe aplastic anemia and from healthy subjects underwent deep sequencing of TCR repertoires. In the USA, patient enrollment took place under clinicaltrials.gov protocols 00001620, 01623167, 00001397, 00071045, 00081523 and 00961064. Ficoll-Paque density gradient centrifugation was used to isolate peripheral blood mononuclear cells. CD4+ and CD8+ T cells were sorted by FACS or magnetic beads before DNA extraction. The CDR3 starts with the cysteine, ends with the phenylalanine, and has 14 residues. Only the CDR3 part of the read is kept: 42 bases, read in frame from the first base. Sequences SGHRS (CDR1) and YFSETQ (CDR2) are obtained from the germline V gene. A distance of 12 bases separates the germline ends of V and J, which lose 4 bases and 1 base respectively.

Material: sorted CD4+, CD8+, or CD8+CD57+ T cells (not recorded which) from PBMCs. The TCR originated in a human donor with aplastic anemia. The rearranged chain carries TRBV5-1 and TRBJ2-7; possibly the D gene is TRBD1, per 6 matching bases. CDR3 sequence: CASSPRGISYEQYF. The bases are TGCGCCAGCAGCCCGAGGGGGATTTCCTACGAGCAGTACTTC.